Each of the 22 T cell receptor beta chains below was sequenced from the same sample in a study of OX40 agonist ivuxolimab in advanced cancers. Clones were read by immunoSEQ multiplex PCR, and TCRdb kept only the in-frame ones, dropping some. Here the sample spans approximately 67,000 clones, roughly four fifths being singletons. Sample: CD4+ or CD8+ T cells sorted from blood, taken in a trial of the OX40 agonist ivuxolimab. These receptors were taken from an adult with an advanced solid tumor such as melanoma, head and neck, liver or kidney cancer.

The chain employs TRBV6-6 and TRBJ1-2, with D maybe TRBD1 (6 bases). The CDR3 totals 13 residues. Germline V gene data show CDR1 as MNHNY and CDR2 as SVGAGI (reference sequence). V gave up 4 bases and J gave up 8 bases, with 14 bases separating them. The CDR3 loop reads CASSSTGTAGYTF. In DNA form, the CDR3 reads TGTGCCAGCAGTTCAACAGGGACGGCAGGCTACACCTTC.

This chain uses TRBV27 with TRBJ2-2; TRBD1 aligns across 9 bases. Looked up from germline, CDR1 is MNHEY and CDR2 is SMNVEV (reference sequence). This CDR3 spans 14 amino acids. The ends lost 4 bases at V and 4 bases at J; junction bases unmatched: 1. The CDR3 DNA reads as TGTGCCAGCAGTTCGACAGGGGGCACCGGGGAGCTGTTTTTT. Translation: CASSSTGGTGELFF.

Only one count was recorded for this clone. This sequence joins TRBV28 and TRBJ1-2, with D uncertain. Trimming took 5 bases from V and 3 from J, leaving 16 bases between them. Germline loops: CDR1 MDHEN, CDR2 SYDVKM. There are 15 residues in the CDR3. CDR3 bases: TGTGCCAGCAGTCACCCCGTGGGTAGATACTATGGCTACACCTTC. It specifies CASSHPVGRYYGYTF.

This clone appeared once. The chain employs TRBV16 and TRBJ2-7; TRBD2 might be the D (6 bases). Trimming pared 0 bases from V and 0 bases from J, leaving 9 bases between. Looked up from germline, CDR1 is KGHSY and CDR2 is FQNENV. CDR3 size: 15 residues. The CDR3 DNA is TGTGCCAGCAGCCAATCGCTAGCGATCTCCTACGAGCAGTACTTC. Translating gives CASSQSLAISYEQYF.

The gene calls are TRBV27 and TRBJ1-2; maybe TRBD1 (5 bases). V was cut by 0 bases and J by 5 bases, with 16 bases left in between. Looked up from germline, CDR1 is MNHEY and CDR2 is SMNVEV (reference sequence). The CDR3 consists of 16 residues. The CDR3: CASSLSIRGPSYGYTF. The DNA of the CDR3 is TGTGCCAGCAGTTTATCGATCCGGGGCCCGAGTTATGGCTACACCTTC.

The CDR3 nucleotides read TGCAGCGGTAGCGGGATAGGGTACAATGAGCAGTTCTTC. Its translation: CSGSGIGYNEQFF. The chain employs TRBV29-1 and TRBJ2-1; 8 nucleotides agree with TRBD2. Trimming removed 7 bases from V and 4 bases from J; junction bases left unmatched: 6. CDR1 is SQVTM and CDR2 is ANQGSEA in the germline V gene. The CDR3 covers 13 residues.

CDR3 sequence reads: CASIEGALEQYF. The CDR3 DNA reads as TGTGCCAGTATCGAGGGGGCGCTCGAGCAGTACTTC. The chain employs TRBV19 and TRBJ2-7; 7 positions agree with TRBD1. V lost 7 bases to trimming and J lost 6 bases; unmatched junction nucleotides: 6. The CDR3 has 12 amino acids. The germline V gene has CDR1 LNHDA and CDR2 SQIVND (reference sequence).

The genes are TRBV5-4 and TRBJ2-2; D unclear. From germline, CDR1 is SGHNT and CDR2 YYREEE (reference sequence). CDR3 size: 15 residues. Trimming took 1 base from V and 2 from J, leaving 9 bases between them. The CDR3 coding sequence is TGTGCCAGCAGCTTGCAAGCGCATAACACCGGGGAGCTGTTTTTT. The encoded protein is CASSLQAHNTGELFF.

This sequence joins TRBV30 and TRBJ2-5; tentatively, D is TRBD2 (6 bases). CDR3 size: 13 residues. In germline, CDR1 is GTSNPN, CDR2 SVGIG (reference sequence). V lost 3 bases and J 2 bases, leaving 10 bases between the germline ends. CDR3 sequence reads: CAWSHGLQETQYF. CDR3 nucleotide sequence: TGTGCCTGGAGCCATGGACTACAAGAGACCCAGTACTTC. Full variable domain (missing parts from reference TRBV30 and TRBJ2-5): SQTIHQWPATLVQPVGSPLSLECTVEGTSNPNLYWYRQAAGRGLQLLFYSVGIGQISSEVPQNLSASRPQDRQFILSSKKLLLSDSGFYLCAWSHGLQETQYFGPGTRLLVL.

The chain joins TRBV18 to TRBJ2-5, with D unresolved. V lost 5 bases to trimming and J lost 0 bases, with 1 base between them. Germline V gene lookup returns CDR1 KGHSH and CDR2 LQKENI. The CDR3 runs 11 residues. The CDR3, as DNA: TGTGCCAGCTCAGACCAAGAGACCCAGTACTTC. As protein: CASSDQETQYF.

The V call is TRBV7-3, the J call TRBJ1-1; D call uncertain. CDR3 size: 15 residues. V lost 6 bases and J lost 1, with 15 bases in between. Germline CDR1 SGHTA, CDR2 FQGTGA. The CDR3 region is CASRRGRTRNTEAFF. The CDR3 region has the DNA TGTGCCAGCAGGCGTGGCCGGACCCGGAACACTGAAGCTTTCTTT.

The chain couples TRBV7-2 to TRBJ1-5; 9 positions match TRBD1. The V segment lost 5 bases and the J segment 2 bases; nucleotides outside the gene matches: 10. Germline V gene data show CDR1 as SGHTA and CDR2 as FQGNSA. This CDR3 contains 17 residues. The CDR3 DNA sequence: TGTGCCAGCAGCCCCCCGGGACAGGGATATGGCAATCAGCCCCAGCATTTT. Translating gives CASSPPGQGYGNQPQHF.

The CDR3: CASNSGGSGNTIYF. As DNA, the CDR3 is TGTGCCAGCAACTCCGGGGGCTCTGGAAACACCATATATTTT. V is TRBV6-5 and J is TRBJ1-3, with D maybe TRBD1 (5 bases). Trimming pared 7 bases from V and 0 bases from J, leaving 10 bases between. CDR3 length: 14 amino acids. Looked up from germline, CDR1 is MNHEY and CDR2 is SVGAGI.

The chain uses TRBV7-8 and TRBJ1-3; 12 bases are shared with TRBD1. Looked up from germline, CDR1 is SGHVS and CDR2 is FQNEAQ. The CDR3 spans 17 residues. V trimming: 4 bases; J trimming: 8 bases; junction bases outside the gene matches: 12. DNA of the CDR3: TGTGCCAGCAGCTCCAAAGGGGGACAGGGGGCAAGAGACACCATATATTTT. It codes for CASSSKGGQGARDTIYF.

The V and J genes are TRBV11-2 and TRBJ1-2, with a weak D call TRBD1 (5 bases). The V gene lost 6 bases and the J gene lost 7 bases, with 15 bases spanning the gap. The germline gives CDR1 SGHAT, CDR2 FQNNGV. The CDR3 length is 13 residues. CDR3 amino acids: CASSQGQSRGYTF. The CDR3 nucleotides read TGTGCCAGCAGTCAGGGCCAGTCCCGTGGCTACACCTTC.

CDR3 in DNA: TGTGCCAGCAGCCAAGAAGCGGGAGGGAACACAGATACGCAGTATTTT. It translates to CASSQEAGGNTDTQYF. V is TRBV4-2 and J is TRBJ2-3; 10 bases fit TRBD2. The V and J ends lost 0 bases and 2 bases, in that order; junction bases with no gene match: 2. The CDR3 length is 16 residues. Germline V lookup: CDR1 LGHNA, CDR2 YNFKEQ.

The chain couples TRBV7-8 to TRBJ2-1; no clear D. The CDR3 covers 12 residues. V was pared by 4 bases and J by 4 bases, with 5 bases between. Germline loops: CDR1 SGHVS, CDR2 FQNEAQ. The CDR3 here is CASSSVYNEQFF. The DNA of the CDR3 is TGTGCCAGCAGCTCCGTGTACAATGAGCAGTTCTTC.

The rearrangement uses TRBV19 and TRBJ2-7, with D perhaps matching TRBD1 (6 bases). There are 15 residues in the CDR3. CDR1 is LNHDA and CDR2 is SQIVND in the germline V gene (reference sequence). Trimming stripped 3 bases from V and 3 bases from J, with 15 bases between. In nucleotides, the CDR3 is TGTGCCAGTAGTATCTCCCCCGGACAGATCTACGAGCAGTACTTC. Its protein is CASSISPGQIYEQYF.

The V and J genes are TRBV28 and TRBJ1-5, with 8 nucleotides matching TRBD1. The CDR3 length is 15 residues. Germline V gene sequence: CDR1 MDHEN, CDR2 SYDVKM. The V segment lost 4 bases and the J segment 6 bases; nucleotides outside the gene matches: 8. Written as DNA, the CDR3 is TGTGCCAGCAGTTCAGGACAGGGAGCCACTCAGCCCCAGCATTTT. Translated: CASSSGQGATQPQHF.

The CDR3 loop is CASSIGQGAGGELFF. In nucleotides, the CDR3 is TGTGCCAGTAGTATAGGACAGGGGGCGGGCGGGGAGCTGTTTTTT. V is TRBV19 and J is TRBJ2-2, with TRBD1 matching over 10 bases. The length of the CDR3 is 15 residues. The germline CDR1 and CDR2 sequences are LNHDA and SQIVND (reference sequence). Unmatched junction bases numbered 3, after V lost 1 base and J lost 7 bases. Full variable domain (outside the CDR3, taken from reference TRBV19 and TRBJ2-2): DGGITQSPKYLFRKEGQNVTLSCEQNLNHDAMYWYRQDPGQGLRLIYYSQIVNDFQKGDIAEGYSVSREKKESFPLTVTSAQKNPTAFYLCASSIGQGAGGELFFGEGSRLTVL.

CDR3 sequence reads: CASSNSGMSYEQYF. The CDR3 DNA is TGTGCCAGCAGCAATAGCGGGATGTCCTACGAGCAGTACTTC. The chain links TRBV4-2 to TRBJ2-7; TRBD2 agrees at 8 bases. Trimming at V came to 5 bases and at J to 1 base, leaving 4 bases not matched to a gene. The CDR3 is made up of 14 amino acids. The germline gives CDR1 LGHNA, CDR2 YNFKEQ.

The chain uses TRBV6-5 and TRBJ1-6; 9 bases match TRBD1. CDR1 is MNHEY, CDR2 SVGAGI, per germline. Trimming took 5 bases from V and 10 from J; bases not matched to a gene: 6. This CDR3 has 14 residues. The CDR3 loop reads CASSPGTGQSPLHF. Here the CDR3 DNA reads TGTGCCAGCAGTCCCGGGACAGGGCAATCACCCCTCCACTTT.